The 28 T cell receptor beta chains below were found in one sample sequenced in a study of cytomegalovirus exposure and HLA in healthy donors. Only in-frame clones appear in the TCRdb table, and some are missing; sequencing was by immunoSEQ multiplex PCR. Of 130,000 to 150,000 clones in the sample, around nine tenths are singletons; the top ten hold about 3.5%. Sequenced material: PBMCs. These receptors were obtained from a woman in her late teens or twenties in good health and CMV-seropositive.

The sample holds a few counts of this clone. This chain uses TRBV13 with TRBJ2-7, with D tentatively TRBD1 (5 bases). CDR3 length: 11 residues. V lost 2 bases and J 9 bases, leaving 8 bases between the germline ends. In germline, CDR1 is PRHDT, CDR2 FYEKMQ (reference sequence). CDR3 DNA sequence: TGTGCCAGCAGCTTAAGGGGCCTGCAGTACTTC. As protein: CASSLRGLQYF.

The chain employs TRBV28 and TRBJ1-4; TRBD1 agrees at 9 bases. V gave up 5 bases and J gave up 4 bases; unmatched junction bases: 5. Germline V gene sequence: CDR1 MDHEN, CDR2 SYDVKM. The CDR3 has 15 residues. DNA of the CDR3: TGTGCCAGCAGTCCTGGACAGGGGTATAATGAAAAACTGTTTTTT. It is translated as CASSPGQGYNEKLFF. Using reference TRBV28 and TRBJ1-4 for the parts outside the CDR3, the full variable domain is DVKVTQSSRYLVKRTGEKVFLECVQDMDHENMFWYRQDPGLGLRLIYFSYDVKMKEKGDIPEGYSVSREKKERFSLILESASTNQTSMYLCASSPGQGYNEKLFFGSGTQLSVL.

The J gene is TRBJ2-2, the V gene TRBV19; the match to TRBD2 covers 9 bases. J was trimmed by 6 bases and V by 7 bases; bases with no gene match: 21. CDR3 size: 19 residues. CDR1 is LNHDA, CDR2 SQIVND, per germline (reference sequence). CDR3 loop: CASKGNAGGPLYGSGELFF. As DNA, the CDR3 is TGTGCCAGTAAAGGGAACGCGGGAGGGCCGCTTTATGGATCCGGGGAGCTGTTTTTT.

The CDR3 nucleotides read TGTGCCAGCAGCGGGGGGTCGGAGATCCCCTACGAGCAGTACTTC. It codes for CASSGGSEIPYEQYF. The chain joins TRBV5-6 to TRBJ2-7; tentative D call: TRBD2 (6 bases). The CDR3 runs to 15 residues. The germline CDR1 and CDR2 sequences are SGHDT and YYEEEE. Trimming took 4 bases from V and 2 from J, leaving 16 bases between them.

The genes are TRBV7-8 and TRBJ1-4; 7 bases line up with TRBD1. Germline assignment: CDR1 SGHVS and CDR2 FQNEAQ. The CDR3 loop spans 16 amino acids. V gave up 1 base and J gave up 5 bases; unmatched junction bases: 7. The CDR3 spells CASSLVVWTGNEKLFF. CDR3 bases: TGTGCCAGCAGCTTAGTGGTCTGGACAGGCAATGAAAAACTGTTTTTT. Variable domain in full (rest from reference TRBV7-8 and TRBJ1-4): GAGVSQSPRYKVAKRGQDVALRCDPISGHVSLFWYQQALGQGPEFLTYFQNEAQLDKSGLPSDRFFAERPEGSVSTLKIQRTQQEDSAVYLCASSLVVWTGNEKLFFGSGTQLSVL.

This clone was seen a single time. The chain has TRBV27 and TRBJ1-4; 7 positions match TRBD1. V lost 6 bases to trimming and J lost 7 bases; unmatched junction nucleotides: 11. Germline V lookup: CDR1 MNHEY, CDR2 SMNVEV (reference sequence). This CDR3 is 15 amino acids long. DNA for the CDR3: TGTGCCAGCAGCCCAATGACAGGGACGGGTGAAAAACTGTTTTTT. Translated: CASSPMTGTGEKLFF.

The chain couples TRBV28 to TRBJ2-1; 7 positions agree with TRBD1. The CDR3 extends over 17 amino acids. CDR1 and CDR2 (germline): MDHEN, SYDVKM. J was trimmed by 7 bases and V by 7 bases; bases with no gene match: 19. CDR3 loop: CASNPFAGDSQGNEQFF. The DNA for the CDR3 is TGTGCCAGCAACCCCTTCGCCGGGGACAGCCAAGGAAATGAGCAGTTCTTC.

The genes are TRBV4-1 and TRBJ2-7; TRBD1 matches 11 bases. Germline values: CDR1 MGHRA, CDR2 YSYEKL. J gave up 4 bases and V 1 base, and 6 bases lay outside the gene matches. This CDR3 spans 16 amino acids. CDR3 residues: CASSQVMGTGGYEQYF. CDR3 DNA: TGCGCCAGCAGCCAAGTTATGGGGACAGGGGGATACGAGCAGTACTTC.

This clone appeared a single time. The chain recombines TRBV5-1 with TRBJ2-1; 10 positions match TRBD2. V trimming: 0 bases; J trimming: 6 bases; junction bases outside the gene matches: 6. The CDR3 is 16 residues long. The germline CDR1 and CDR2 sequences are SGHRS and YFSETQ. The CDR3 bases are TGCGCCAGCAGCTTGGTGGGGCCTAGCGGGAGCAATGAGCAGTTCTTC. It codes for CASSLVGPSGSNEQFF.

CDR3 sequence reads: CASSDTTGLFTEAFF. For the CDR3, the DNA is TGTGCCAGCAGCGATACGACAGGGCTCTTCACTGAAGCTTTCTTT. The chain combines TRBV7-2 with TRBJ1-1; 7 bases are shared with TRBD1. Germline trimming cut 5 bases from V and 4 bases from J; bases unmatched to any gene: 10. Germline CDR1 and CDR2: SGHTA and FQGNSA. The CDR3 loop spans 15 amino acids.

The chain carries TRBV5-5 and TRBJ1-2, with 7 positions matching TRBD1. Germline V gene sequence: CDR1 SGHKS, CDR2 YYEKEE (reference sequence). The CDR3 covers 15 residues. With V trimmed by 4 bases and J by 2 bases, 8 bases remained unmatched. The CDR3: CASSRRTGENYGYTF. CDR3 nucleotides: TGTGCCAGCAGCCGAAGGACAGGTGAGAACTATGGCTACACCTTC.

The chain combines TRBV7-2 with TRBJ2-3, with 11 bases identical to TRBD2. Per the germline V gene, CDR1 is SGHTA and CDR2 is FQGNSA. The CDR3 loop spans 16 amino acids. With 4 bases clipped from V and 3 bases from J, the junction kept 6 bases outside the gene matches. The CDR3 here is CASSSASGRWTDTQYF. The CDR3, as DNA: TGTGCCAGCAGCTCGGCTAGCGGGAGGTGGACAGATACGCAGTATTTT. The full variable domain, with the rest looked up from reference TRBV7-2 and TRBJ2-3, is GAGVSQSPSNKVTEKGKDVELRCDPISGHTALYWYRQSLGQGLEFLIYFQGNSAPDKSGLPSDRFSAERTGGSVSTLTIQRTQQEDSAVYLCASSSASGRWTDTQYFGPGTRLTVL.

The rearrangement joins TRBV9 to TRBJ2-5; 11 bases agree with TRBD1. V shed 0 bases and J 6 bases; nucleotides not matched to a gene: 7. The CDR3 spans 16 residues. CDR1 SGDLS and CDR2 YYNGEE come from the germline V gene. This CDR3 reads CASSVAGTGGMKTQYF. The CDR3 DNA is TGTGCCAGCAGCGTAGCAGGGACAGGGGGGATGAAGACCCAGTACTTC.

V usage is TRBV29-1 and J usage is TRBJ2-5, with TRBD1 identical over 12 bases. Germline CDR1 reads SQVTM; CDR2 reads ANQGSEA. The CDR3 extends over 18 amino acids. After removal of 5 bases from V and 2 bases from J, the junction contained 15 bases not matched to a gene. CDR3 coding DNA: TGCAGCGTTTCCTCCGGGACAGGGGGCAGCGTGGGACAAGAGACCCAGTACTTC. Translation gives CSVSSGTGGSVGQETQYF.

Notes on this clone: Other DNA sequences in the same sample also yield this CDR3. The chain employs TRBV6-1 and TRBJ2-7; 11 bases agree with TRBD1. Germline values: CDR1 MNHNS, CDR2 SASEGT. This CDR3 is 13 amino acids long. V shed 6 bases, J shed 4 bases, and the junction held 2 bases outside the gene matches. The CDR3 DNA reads TGTGCCAGCAGCCGGGACAGGGGGTACGAGCAGTACTTC. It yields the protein CASSRDRGYEQYF.

The CDR3 is CASSLYREEGQTGELFF. The CDR3 coding sequence is TGTGCCAGCAGTTTATATCGGGAGGAGGGGCAAACCGGGGAGCTGTTTTTT. The chain carries TRBV28 and TRBJ2-2, with 7 nucleotides matching TRBD2. Losses at the gene ends were 1 base for V and 5 bases for J; bases not matched to a gene: 10. Germline V gives CDR1 MDHEN, CDR2 SYDVKM. The CDR3 length is 17 residues. The full variable domain, with the rest looked up from reference TRBV28 and TRBJ2-2, is DVKVTQSSRYLVKRTGEKVFLECVQDMDHENMFWYRQDPGLGLRLIYFSYDVKMKEKGDIPEGYSVSREKKERFSLILESASTNQTSMYLCASSLYREEGQTGELFFGEGSRLTVL.

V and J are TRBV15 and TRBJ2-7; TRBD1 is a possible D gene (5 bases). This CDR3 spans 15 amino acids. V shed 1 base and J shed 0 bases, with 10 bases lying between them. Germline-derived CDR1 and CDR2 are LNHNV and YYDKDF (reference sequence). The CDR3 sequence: CATSRGQMSSYEQYF. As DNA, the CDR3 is TGTGCCACCAGCAGAGGACAGATGAGCTCCTACGAGCAGTACTTC.

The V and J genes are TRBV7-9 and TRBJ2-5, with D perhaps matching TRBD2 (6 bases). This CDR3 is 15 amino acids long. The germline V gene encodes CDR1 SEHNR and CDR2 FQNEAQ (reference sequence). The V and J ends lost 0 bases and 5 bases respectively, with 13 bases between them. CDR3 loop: CASSLAQTRGETQYF. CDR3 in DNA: TGTGCCAGCAGCTTAGCGCAAACACGGGGGGAGACCCAGTACTTC.

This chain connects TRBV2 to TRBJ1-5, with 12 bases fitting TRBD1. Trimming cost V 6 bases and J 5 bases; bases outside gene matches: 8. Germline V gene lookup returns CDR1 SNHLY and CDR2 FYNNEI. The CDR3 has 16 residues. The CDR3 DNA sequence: TGTGCCAGCAGAGAGCCGGGACAGGGGGCTTATCAGCCCCAGCATTTT. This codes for CASREPGQGAYQPQHF.

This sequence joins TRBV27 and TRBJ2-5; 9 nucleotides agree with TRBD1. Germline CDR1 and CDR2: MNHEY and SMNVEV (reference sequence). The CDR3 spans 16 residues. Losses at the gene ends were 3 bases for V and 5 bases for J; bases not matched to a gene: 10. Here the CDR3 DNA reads TGTGCCAGCAGTTTCACTACCGGGACAGGGCTGGAGACCCAGTACTTC. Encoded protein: CASSFTTGTGLETQYF.

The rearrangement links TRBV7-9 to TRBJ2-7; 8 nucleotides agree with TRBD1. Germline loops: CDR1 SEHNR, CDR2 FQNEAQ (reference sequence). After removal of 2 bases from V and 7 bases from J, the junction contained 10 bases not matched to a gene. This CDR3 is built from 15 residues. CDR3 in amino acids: CASSLFFGTGEEQYF. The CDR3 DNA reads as TGTGCCAGCAGCTTATTTTTCGGGACAGGTGAAGAGCAGTACTTC.

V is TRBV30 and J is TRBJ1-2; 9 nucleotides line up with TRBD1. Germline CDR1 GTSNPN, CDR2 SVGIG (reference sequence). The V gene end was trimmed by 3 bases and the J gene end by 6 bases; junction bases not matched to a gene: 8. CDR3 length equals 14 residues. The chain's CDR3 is CAWRPPGQGNGYTF. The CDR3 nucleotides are TGTGCCTGGAGGCCTCCGGGACAGGGAAATGGCTACACCTTC.

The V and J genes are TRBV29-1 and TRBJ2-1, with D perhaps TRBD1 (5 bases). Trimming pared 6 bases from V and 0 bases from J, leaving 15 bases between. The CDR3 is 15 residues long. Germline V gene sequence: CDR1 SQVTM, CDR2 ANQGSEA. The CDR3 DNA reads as TGCAGCGTCGCTCAGGGTCCGAGCTCCTACAATGAGCAGTTCTTC. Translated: CSVAQGPSSYNEQFF.

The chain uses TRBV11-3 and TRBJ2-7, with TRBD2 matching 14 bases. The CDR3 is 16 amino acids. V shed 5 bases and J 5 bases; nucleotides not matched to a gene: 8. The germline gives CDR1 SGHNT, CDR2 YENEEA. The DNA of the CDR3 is TGTGCCAGCAGCCGATCGACTAGCGGGAGGGCCCACGAGCAGTACTTC. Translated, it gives CASSRSTSGRAHEQYF. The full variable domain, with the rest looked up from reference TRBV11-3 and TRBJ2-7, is EAGVVQSPRYKIIEKKQPVAFWCNPISGHNTLYWYLQNLGQGPELLIRYENEEAVDDSQLPKDRFSAERLKGVDSTLKIQPAELGDSAVYLCASSRSTSGRAHEQYFGPGTRLTVT.

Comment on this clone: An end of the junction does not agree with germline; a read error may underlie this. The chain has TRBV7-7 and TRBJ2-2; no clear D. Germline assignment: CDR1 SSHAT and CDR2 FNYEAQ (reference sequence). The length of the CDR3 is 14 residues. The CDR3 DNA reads TGTGCTAGCAGCTTAGACTTGAACACCGGGGAGCTGTTTTTT. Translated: CASSLDLNTGELFF.

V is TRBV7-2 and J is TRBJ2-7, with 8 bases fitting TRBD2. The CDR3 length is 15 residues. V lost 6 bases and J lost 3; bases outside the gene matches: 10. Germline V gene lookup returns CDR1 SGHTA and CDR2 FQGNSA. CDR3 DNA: TGTGCCAGCAGGGGGCCGGGACTAGGATTCTACGAGCAGTACTTC. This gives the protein CASRGPGLGFYEQYF.

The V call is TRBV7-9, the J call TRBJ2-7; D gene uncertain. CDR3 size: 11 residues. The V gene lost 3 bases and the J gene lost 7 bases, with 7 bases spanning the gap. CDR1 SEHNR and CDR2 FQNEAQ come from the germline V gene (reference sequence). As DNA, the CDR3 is TGTGCCAGCAGCTTCATCGGGGAGCAGTACTTC. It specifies CASSFIGEQYF.

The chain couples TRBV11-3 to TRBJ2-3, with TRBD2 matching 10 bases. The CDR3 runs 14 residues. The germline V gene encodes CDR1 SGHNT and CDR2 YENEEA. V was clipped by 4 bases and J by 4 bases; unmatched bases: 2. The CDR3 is CASSSGLAADTQYF. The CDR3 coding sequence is TGTGCCAGCAGCTCTGGACTAGCGGCAGATACGCAGTATTTT.